The 24 T cell receptor beta chains in this list originate from one sample, sequenced in a study of T cells in Graves' hyperthyroidism and ophthalmopathy. From RNA transcripts, TCR beta CDR3 regions were amplified. TCR CDR3 underwent first-round RT-PCR with the HTBI primer set. MiXCR, applied by TCRdb to the multiplex PCR reads, yields one record per CDR3 protein. This sample has roughly 500,000 distinct CDR3 sequences, with approximately 49% found just once. The sample was peripheral blood or thyroid tissue (not recorded which). The receptor set was obtained from an adult woman with Graves' disease, either hyperthyroidism or ophthalmopathy (not recorded which).

The chain employs TRBV9 and TRBJ2-3; weak D call: TRBD2 (5 bases). The CDR3 has 15 residues. Germline CDR1 SGDLS, CDR2 YYNGEE. Trimming cost V 2 bases and J 4 bases, with 14 bases left between them. The chain's CDR3 is CASSVAGGPPDTQYF. CDR3 nucleotide sequence: TGTGCCAGCAGCGTGGCGGGCGGTCCTCCAGATACGCAGTATTTT. Supplemented by reference TRBV9 and TRBJ2-3, the full variable domain reads DSGVTQTPKHLITATGQRVTLRCSPRSGDLSVYWYQQSLDQGLQFLIQYYNGEERAKGNILERFSAQQFPDLHSELNLSSLELGDSALYFCASSVAGGPPDTQYFGPGTRLTVL.

In this sample, this clonotype turned up many times. J is TRBJ2-5 and V is TRBV4-1; weak D call: TRBD1 (5 bases). CDR3 length: 11 amino acids. The V and J ends lost 0 bases and 9 bases respectively, with 5 bases between them. Looked up from germline, CDR1 is MGHRA and CDR2 is YSYEKL. In nucleotides, the CDR3 is TGCGCCAGCAGCCAAGACAGGGCCCAGTACTTC. Translating it yields CASSQDRAQYF.

This clonotype was detected only once. The CDR3 bases are TGTGCCAGCACAGGACAGAGCTACGAGCAGTACTTC. This translates into CASTGQSYEQYF. V gene TRBV2 combines with J gene TRBJ2-7; the D gene is possibly TRBD1 (6 bases). CDR1 is SNHLY, CDR2 FYNNEI, per germline. The CDR3 covers 12 residues. Trimming removed 7 bases at V and 3 bases at J, with 10 bases between.

Worth noting for this clonotype: This clone may be a read error of a much larger clone one base away. The CDR3 is CASSSGRVGAGELFF. The DNA for the CDR3 is TGTGCCAGTTCCAGCGGGAGGGTGGGCGCCGGGGAGCTGTTTTTT. V and J are TRBV19 and TRBJ2-2, with 10 bases identical to TRBD2. The germline gives CDR1 LNHDA, CDR2 SQIVND (reference sequence). The ends lost 8 bases at V and 6 bases at J; junction bases unmatched: 9. CDR3 size: 15 residues.

The table lists this clonotype with a few counts. This CDR3 is CASSHRVGNGDQPQHF. The CDR3 DNA sequence: TGTGCCAGCAGCCACCGAGTAGGGAACGGAGATCAGCCCCAGCATTTT. The rearrangement links TRBV7-9 to TRBJ1-5; no firm D call. V was trimmed by 5 bases and J by 5 bases, leaving 19 bases between them. The CDR3 runs to 16 residues. In germline, CDR1 is SEHNR, CDR2 FQNEAQ (reference sequence).

This clonotype was found once. The V gene is TRBV24-1, the J gene TRBJ2-7; D possibly uses TRBD1 or TRBD2 (6 bases each). V was trimmed by 9 bases and J by 6 bases, leaving 14 bases between them. This CDR3 has 12 amino acids. From germline, CDR1 is KGHDR and CDR2 SFDVKD. CDR3 sequence (DNA): TGTGCCACCCGAAAACAGGGAGGCGAGCAGTACTTC. This sequence encodes CATRKQGGEQYF.

This clonotype was picked up one time. V gene TRBV29-1 combines with J gene TRBJ1-3; TRBD1 matches 7 bases. V shed 7 bases and J 3 bases; nucleotides not matched to a gene: 9. Germline V gives CDR1 SQVTM, CDR2 ANQGSEA. The CDR3 has 14 residues. In nucleotides, the CDR3 is TGCAGCGCCGGAGACAGGGTAGTTGGAAACACCATATATTTT. It yields the protein CSAGDRVVGNTIYF.

This clonotype has ten or more counts. The chain employs TRBV20-1 and TRBJ2-5; D is unresolved. CDR3 length equals 13 residues. CDR1 and CDR2 from the germline V gene are DFQATT and SNEGSKA (reference sequence). V lost 6 bases, J lost 4 bases, and 15 bases lay in between. The CDR3 DNA reads TGCAGTGCCAGACGAGCTAGTAGAGAGACCCAGTACTTC. This gives the protein CSARRASRETQYF.

The chain links TRBV7-9 to TRBJ1-2; no firm D call. This CDR3 has 13 residues. Trimming shortened V by 8 bases and J by 3 bases, and 13 bases separated the two germline ends. Germline V CDR1 and CDR2: SEHNR, FQNEAQ (reference sequence). The CDR3 bases are TGTGCCAGCCGGGGAGCTACTGACTATGGCTACACCTTC. This sequence encodes CASRGATDYGYTF. Full variable domain (rest looked up from reference TRBV7-9 and TRBJ1-2): DTGVSQNPRHKITKRGQNVTFRCDPISEHNRLYWYRQTLGQGPEFLTYFQNEAQLEKSRLLSDRFSAERPKGSFSTLEIQRTEQGDSAMYLCASRGATDYGYTFGSGTRLTVV.

In regard to this clonotype: This may be a read error, as it is one base from a much larger clone. J is TRBJ1-1 and V is TRBV5-6; D not resolved. With 1 base removed from V and 3 bases from J, the gap between germline ends came to 7 bases. From germline, CDR1 is SGHDT and CDR2 YYEEEE. This CDR3 region has 13 residues. CDR3 coding DNA: TGTGCCAGCAGCTTGACACGGCACACTGAAGCTTTCTTT. The encoded protein is CASSLTRHTEAFF.

This clonotype was counted at least ten times. V is TRBV19 and J is TRBJ1-5; 7 bases match TRBD1. The CDR3 extends over 16 amino acids. The trim removed 6 bases at V and 4 bases at J, leaving 12 bases unmatched. In germline, CDR1 is LNHDA, CDR2 SQIVND (reference sequence). CDR3 residues: CASSPRGDSANQPQHF. CDR3 nucleotide sequence: TGTGCCAGTAGCCCAAGAGGGGACAGCGCTAATCAGCCCCAGCATTTT.

The J gene is TRBJ1-4, the V gene TRBV6-5; D may be TRBD1 (6 bases). Deletions cut 10 bases from V and 5 bases from J, with 14 bases between. The CDR3 length is 13 residues. From germline, CDR1 is MNHEY and CDR2 SVGAGI. CDR3 coding DNA: TGTGCCACCTCTACAGGGACGAATGAAAAACTGTTTTTT. The encoded protein is CATSTGTNEKLFF.

This clonotype was seen many times. The V call is TRBV6-2 or TRBV6-3, the J call TRBJ1-6; D is possibly TRBD1 (6 bases). V dropped 11 bases and J dropped 5 bases, with 13 bases sitting between them. Germline V gene lookup returns CDR1 MNHEY and CDR2 SVGEGT. CDR3 length: 13 amino acids. The CDR3 DNA is TGTGCCGGTCGACAGGACCATAATTCACCCCTCCACTTT. Translation: CAGRQDHNSPLHF.

This clonotype appeared many times. This sequence joins TRBV24-1 and TRBJ1-5; D might be TRBD1 (5 bases). Germline V lookup: CDR1 KGHDR, CDR2 SFDVKD. This CDR3 spans 11 amino acids. With 10 bases removed from V and 6 bases from J, the gap between germline ends came to 9 bases. The CDR3 loop reads CATGTIQPQHF. The DNA of the CDR3 is TGTGCCACTGGGACCATTCAGCCCCAGCATTTT.

The chain is built from TRBV20-1 and TRBJ1-4; D not certain. With 5 bases removed from V and 8 bases from J, the gap between germline ends came to 21 bases. The CDR3 extends over 15 amino acids. Germline CDR1 reads DFQATT; CDR2 reads SNEGSKA (reference sequence). The CDR3 sequence is CSAEREGRSGEKLFF. The CDR3 nucleotides read TGCAGTGCTGAGCGGGAGGGCCGTTCCGGGGAAAAACTGTTTTTT.

The gene calls are TRBV15 and TRBJ2-5; D is possibly TRBD2 (5 bases). The ends were cut back, 4 bases at V and 5 bases at J, with 11 bases in the middle. The CDR3 length is 13 residues. Germline V lookup: CDR1 LNHNV, CDR2 YYDKDF (reference sequence). The CDR3 region is CATSISVQETQYF. The CDR3 DNA reads as TGTGCCACCAGCATTAGCGTCCAGGAGACCCAGTACTTC.

The rearrangement joins TRBV15 to TRBJ1-5; no firm D call. Per germline, CDR1 LNHNV and CDR2 YYDKDF (reference sequence). V lost 10 bases, J lost 3 bases, and 16 bases lay in between. The CDR3 is 14 residues long. CDR3 region: CASSFGGYNQPQHF. The CDR3 coding sequence is TGTGCCAGCAGTTTCGGTGGGTACAATCAGCCCCAGCATTTT.

CDR3 sequence (DNA): TGTGCCAGCAGCGTCCGGGGGTTGGCTTCACCCCTCCACTTT. Encoded protein: CASSVRGLASPLHF. V and J are TRBV7-9 and TRBJ1-6; a possible D gene is TRBD1 (5 bases). CDR1 and CDR2 from the germline V gene are SEHNR and FQNEAQ (reference sequence). V was shortened by 5 bases and J by 9 bases, with 14 bases between the two germline ends. This CDR3 has 14 residues.

This chain links TRBV7-9 with TRBJ2-7; 11 bases line up with TRBD1. The CDR3 length is 15 residues. Germline V lookup: CDR1 SEHNR, CDR2 FQNEAQ (reference sequence). Unmatched junction bases numbered 12, after V lost 7 bases and J lost 7 bases. The CDR3 sequence: CASIPPGQGVGEQYF. CDR3 sequence (DNA): TGTGCCAGCATACCTCCGGGACAGGGGGTTGGGGAGCAGTACTTC.

The chain employs TRBV6-2 or TRBV6-3 and TRBJ2-7; 7 nucleotides align to TRBD1. In germline, CDR1 is MNHEY, CDR2 SVGEGT. After removal of 10 bases from V and 5 bases from J, the junction contained 5 bases not matched to a gene. The CDR3 runs to 11 residues. CDR3 protein: CATKTGDEQYF. Here the CDR3 DNA reads TGTGCCACCAAAACAGGGGACGAGCAGTACTTC.

This sequence joins TRBV7-3 and TRBJ2-2, with D perhaps TRBD2 (6 bases). The V end was cut by 5 bases, the J end by 6 bases, with 13 bases between. Germline V gene sequence: CDR1 SGHTA, CDR2 FQGTGA. This CDR3 is 14 amino acids long. The CDR3 spells CASSRPGTPGELFF. DNA for the CDR3: TGTGCCAGCAGCCGACCCGGGACTCCCGGGGAGCTGTTTTTT.

The chain has TRBV7-2 and TRBJ1-1, with D uncertain. Germline values: CDR1 SGHTA, CDR2 FQGNSA. The CDR3 length is 14 residues. The germline V and J ends were trimmed by 5 bases and 1 base, with 11 bases remaining between them. The CDR3 region is CASSPGLRNTEAFF. For the CDR3, the DNA is TGTGCCAGCAGCCCAGGACTGAGGAACACTGAAGCTTTCTTT.

A remark on this clonotype: Being one base from a much bigger clone, this may be a read error. This chain joins TRBV24-1 and TRBJ2-6; possible D gene TRBD1, 5 bases. Germline assignment: CDR1 KGHDR and CDR2 SFDVKD. The CDR3 sequence is 15 residues long. CDR3 protein: CATSDRSPGANVPTF. CDR3 nucleotides: TGTGCCACCAGTGACCGGAGCCCTGGGGCCAACGTCCCGACTTTC.

In this sample, this clonotype turned up many times. The chain recombines TRBV7-2 with TRBJ2-2; 13 nucleotides line up with TRBD2. In germline, CDR1 is SGHTA, CDR2 FQGNSA. This CDR3 spans 17 amino acids. The junction had 5 bases not matched to a gene; V was cut back by 5 bases and J by 2 bases. CDR3 residues: CASSPRTSGRNTGELFF. The CDR3 nucleotides are TGTGCCAGCAGCCCCCGGACTAGCGGGAGAAACACCGGGGAGCTGTTTTTT.